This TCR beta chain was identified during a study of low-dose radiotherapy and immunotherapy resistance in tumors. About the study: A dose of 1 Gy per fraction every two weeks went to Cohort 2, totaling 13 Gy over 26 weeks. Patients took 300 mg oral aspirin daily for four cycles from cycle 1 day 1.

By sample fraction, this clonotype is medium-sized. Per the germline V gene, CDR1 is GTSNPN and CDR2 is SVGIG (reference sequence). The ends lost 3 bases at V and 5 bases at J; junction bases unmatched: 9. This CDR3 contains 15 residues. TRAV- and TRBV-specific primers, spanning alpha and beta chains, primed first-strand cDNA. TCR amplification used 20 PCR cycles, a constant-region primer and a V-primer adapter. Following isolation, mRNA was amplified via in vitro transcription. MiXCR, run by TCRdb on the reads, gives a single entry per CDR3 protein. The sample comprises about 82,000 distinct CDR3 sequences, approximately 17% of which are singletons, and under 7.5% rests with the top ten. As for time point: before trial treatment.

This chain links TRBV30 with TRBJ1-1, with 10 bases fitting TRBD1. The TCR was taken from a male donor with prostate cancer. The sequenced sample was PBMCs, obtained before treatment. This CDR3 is CAWSHKGQGSTEAFF. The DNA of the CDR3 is TGTGCCTGGAGCCACAAGGGACAGGGGAGTACTGAAGCTTTCTTT.